Presented here are 5 T cell receptor beta chains from one specimen sequenced in a study of beta chain features in type 1 diabetes (dated by TCRdb to about 2018). The paper as a whole reports these results and caveats: In all four CD4+ subsets, TCRB CDR3 length was moderately but significantly shorter in type 1 diabetes patients.

Which antigens these TCRs recognize remains unknown. Receptor libraries were prepared by the immunoSEQ multiplex PCR assay. The entire isolated RNA was reverse transcribed using the High Capacity cDNA Reverse Transcription Kit, and thus expressed TCRB transcripts were sequenced. TCRdb re-hosts the immuneACCESS table, in-frame sequences only. Its copies lack some clones; in the studies checked, an unresolved V gene accounts for under half of them, and the cause for the rest is not known. The sample profile shows around 140,000 clones; roughly 10% of them were found once. 0.75% of the sample comes from the top ten. Material: central memory CD4+ T cells from blood. The receptor set was obtained from a man aged 30 to 45 with type 1 diabetes.

This clone was recorded a few times. The V call is TRBV6-5, the J call TRBJ1-6; perhaps TRBD1 as D (5 bases). Between the trimmed V and J ends, which lost 10 bases and 10 bases, there was a span of 17 bases. Germline V lookup: CDR1 MNHEY, CDR2 SVGAGI. The CDR3 is 13 amino acids. In nucleotides, the CDR3 is TGTGCCACCGATCGGGGGGAAAGATCACCCCTCCACTTT. Amino acids: CATDRGERSPLHF.

This rearrangement joins TRBV6-5 to TRBJ2-5; 9 bases fit TRBD2. This CDR3 region has 14 residues. After removal of 6 bases from V and 4 bases from J, the junction contained 6 bases not matched to a gene. Germline CDR1 and CDR2: MNHEY and SVGAGI. The CDR3 nucleotides read TGTGCCAGCAGCCGCGGGGGGGCCTCAGAGACCCAGTACTTC. It is translated as CASSRGGASETQYF.

The chain links TRBV25-1 to TRBJ1-5; D remains unclear. CDR1 and CDR2 (germline): MGHDK, SYGVNS. Trimming shortened V by 6 bases and J by 3 bases, and 12 bases separated the two germline ends. The CDR3 is 14 residues long. CDR3 residues: CASSMRDSNQPQHF. As DNA, the CDR3 is TGTGCCAGCAGCATGCGGGATTCCAATCAGCCCCAGCATTTT.

This clone was detected only a few times. The V gene is TRBV28, the J gene TRBJ1-5, with D possibly matching TRBD1 (5 bases). The germline V and J ends were trimmed by 6 bases and 5 bases, with 14 bases remaining between them. The CDR3 has 14 amino acids. Germline CDR1 and CDR2: MDHEN and SYDVKM. Here the CDR3 reads CASSPLIRDQPQHF. The CDR3 DNA sequence: TGTGCCAGCAGCCCGTTGATCAGGGATCAGCCCCAGCATTTT.

This clone has just a few counts. V usage is TRBV4-2 and J usage is TRBJ2-3, with 11 nucleotides matching TRBD2. This CDR3 is built from 15 residues. From germline, CDR1 is LGHNA and CDR2 YNFKEQ. Trimming at V came to 3 bases and at J to 7 bases, leaving 6 bases not matched to a gene. In nucleotides, the CDR3 is TGTGCCAGCAGCCAGGTAGCGGGGGGGCAAAATACGCAGTATTTT. It specifies CASSQVAGGQNTQYF.